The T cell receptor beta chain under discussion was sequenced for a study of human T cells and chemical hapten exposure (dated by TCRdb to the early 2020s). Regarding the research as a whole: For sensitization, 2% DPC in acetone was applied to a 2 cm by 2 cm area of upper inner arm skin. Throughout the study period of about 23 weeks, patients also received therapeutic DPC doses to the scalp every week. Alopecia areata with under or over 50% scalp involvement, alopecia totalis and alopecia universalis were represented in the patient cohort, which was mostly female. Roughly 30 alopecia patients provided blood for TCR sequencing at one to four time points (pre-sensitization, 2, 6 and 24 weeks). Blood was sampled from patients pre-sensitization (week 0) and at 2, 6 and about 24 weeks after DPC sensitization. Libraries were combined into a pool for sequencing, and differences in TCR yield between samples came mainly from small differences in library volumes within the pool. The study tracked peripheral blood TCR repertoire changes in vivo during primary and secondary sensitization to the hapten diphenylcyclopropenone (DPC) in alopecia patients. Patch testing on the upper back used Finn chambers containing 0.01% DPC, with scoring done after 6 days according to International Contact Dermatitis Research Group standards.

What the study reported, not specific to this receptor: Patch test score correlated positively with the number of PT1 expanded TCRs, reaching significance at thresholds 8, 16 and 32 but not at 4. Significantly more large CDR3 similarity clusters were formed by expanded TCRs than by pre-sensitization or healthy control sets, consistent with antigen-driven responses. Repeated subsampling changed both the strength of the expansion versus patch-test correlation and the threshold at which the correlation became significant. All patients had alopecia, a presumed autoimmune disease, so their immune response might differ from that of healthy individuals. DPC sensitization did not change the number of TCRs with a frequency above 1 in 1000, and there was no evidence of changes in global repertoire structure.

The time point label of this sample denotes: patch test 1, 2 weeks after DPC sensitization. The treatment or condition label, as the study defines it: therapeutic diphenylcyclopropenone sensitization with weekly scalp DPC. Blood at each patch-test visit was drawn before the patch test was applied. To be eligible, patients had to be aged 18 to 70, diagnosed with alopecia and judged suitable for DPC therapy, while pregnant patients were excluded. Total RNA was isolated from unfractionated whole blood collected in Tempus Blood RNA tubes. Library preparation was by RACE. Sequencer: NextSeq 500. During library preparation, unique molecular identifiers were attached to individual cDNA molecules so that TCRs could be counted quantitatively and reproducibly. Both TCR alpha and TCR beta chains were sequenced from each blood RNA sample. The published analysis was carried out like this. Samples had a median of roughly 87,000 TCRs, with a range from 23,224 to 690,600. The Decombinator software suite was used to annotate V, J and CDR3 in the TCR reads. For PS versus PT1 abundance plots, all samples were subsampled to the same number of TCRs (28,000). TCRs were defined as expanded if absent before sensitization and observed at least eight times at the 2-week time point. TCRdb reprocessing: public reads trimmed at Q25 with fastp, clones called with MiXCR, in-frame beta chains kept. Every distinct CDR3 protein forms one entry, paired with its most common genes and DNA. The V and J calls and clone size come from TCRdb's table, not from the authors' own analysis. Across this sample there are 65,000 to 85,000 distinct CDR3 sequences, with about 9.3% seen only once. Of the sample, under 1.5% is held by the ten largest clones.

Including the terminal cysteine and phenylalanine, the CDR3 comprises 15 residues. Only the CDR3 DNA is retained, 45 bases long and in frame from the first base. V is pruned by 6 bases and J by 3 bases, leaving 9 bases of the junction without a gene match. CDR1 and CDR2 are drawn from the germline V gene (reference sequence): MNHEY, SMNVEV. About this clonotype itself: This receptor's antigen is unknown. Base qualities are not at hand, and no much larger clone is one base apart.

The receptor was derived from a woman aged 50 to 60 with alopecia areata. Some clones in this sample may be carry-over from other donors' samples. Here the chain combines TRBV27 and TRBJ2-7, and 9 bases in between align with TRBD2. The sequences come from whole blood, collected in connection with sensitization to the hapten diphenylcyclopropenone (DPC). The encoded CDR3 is CASSFLAGPVYEQYF. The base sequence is TGTGCCAGCAGCTTTCTAGCGGGACCCGTCTACGAGCAGTACTTC.